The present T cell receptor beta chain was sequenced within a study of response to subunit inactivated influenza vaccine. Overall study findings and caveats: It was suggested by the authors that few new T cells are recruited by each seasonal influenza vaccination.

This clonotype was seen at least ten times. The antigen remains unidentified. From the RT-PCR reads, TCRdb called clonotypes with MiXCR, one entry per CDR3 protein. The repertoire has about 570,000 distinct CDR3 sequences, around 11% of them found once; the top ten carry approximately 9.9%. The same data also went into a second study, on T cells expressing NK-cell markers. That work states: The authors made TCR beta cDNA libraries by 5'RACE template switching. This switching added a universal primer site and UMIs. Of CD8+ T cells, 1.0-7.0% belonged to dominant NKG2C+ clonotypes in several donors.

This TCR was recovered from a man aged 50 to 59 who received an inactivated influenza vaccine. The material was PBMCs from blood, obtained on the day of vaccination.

This CDR3 reads CASSPLVGGYNEQFF. DNA of the CDR3: TGTGCCAGCAGTCCCCTGGTGGGGGGGTATAATGAGCAGTTCTTC. The chain is built from TRBV27 and TRBJ2-1, with 7 positions matching TRBD2. The germline CDR1 and CDR2 sequences are MNHEY and SMNVEV (reference sequence). CDR3 length: 15 residues. V shed 5 bases, J shed 7 bases, and the junction held 11 bases outside the gene matches.